A selection of T cell receptor beta chains follows, all from one sample in a study of spatial heterogeneity in lung cancer. TCRdb independently ran MiXCR on the 5' RACE reads; one entry per CDR3 protein. The sample includes just over 75,000 distinct CDR3 sequences, under 8.5% seen only once; the top ten take about 6.8%. This specimen consisted of PBMCs, obtained at surgery. The receptors derive from a male donor with early-stage non-small cell lung cancer. The CDR3 runs from the conserved cysteine through the conserved F or W. A D gene is named only where the DNA matches it firmly. Rows may omit the clone size; those that give it use once, few, many or a size class.

v_gene,j_gene,abundance,d_gene,CDR3nt,CDR3aa
TRBV20-1,TRBJ1-2,.,.,TGCAGTGCTAGAGAAGTTGGGGTTGGTGGCTACACCTTC,CSAREVGVGGYTF
TRBV2,TRBJ2-5,many,.,TGTGCCAGCACTCAACACTTTCAAGAGACCCAGTACTTC,CASTQHFQETQYF
TRBV10-2,TRBJ2-7,few,.,TGCGCTACCACGGGCGGGTCGGGCTACGAGCAGTACTTC,CATTGGSGYEQYF
TRBV20-1,TRBJ2-7,.,TRBD1,TGCAGTGCTAGTCCCGGGACAGCTACCTACGAGCAGTACTTC,CSASPGTATYEQYF
TRBV7-9,TRBJ1-6,few,TRBD1,TGTGCCAGCAGCTCGACCGGGACAGGGCGTGTTAATTCACCCCTCCACTTT,CASSSTGTGRVNSPLHF
TRBV9,TRBJ1-5,many,.,TGTGCCAGCAGCGTAGCTCCATTCCATCAGCCCCAGCATTTT,CASSVAPFHQPQHF
TRBV27,TRBJ1-2,.,TRBD1,TGTGCCAGCAGCCCGGGACAGGTAGGAGGCTTCACCTTC,CASSPGQVGGFTF
TRBV20-1,TRBJ2-3,many,TRBD1,TGCAGTGCTAGCGGGACAGTCACAGATACGCAGTATTTT,CSASGTVTDTQYF
TRBV11-3,TRBJ2-1,few,.,TGTGCCAGCAGCCCAGCGGGTTACAATGAGCAGTTCTTC,CASSPAGYNEQFF
TRBV7-2,TRBJ1-6,.,.,TGTGCCAGCAGCTTAGAAGGGGGATCACCCCTCCACTTT,CASSLEGGSPLHF
TRBV12-3/TRBV12-4,TRBJ1-1,many,TRBD1,TGTGCCAGCAGTAGGACAGGGAACACTGAAGCTTTCTTT,CASSRTGNTEAFF
TRBV18,TRBJ2-5,many,TRBD2,TGTGCCAGCTCACCACCGGCTTCCAGCGGGAGACAAGAGACCCAGTACTTC,CASSPPASSGRQETQYF
TRBV2,TRBJ1-1,.,.,TGTGCCAGCAGAGCGGACAGAGTCATTGGGGCTTTCTTT,CASRADRVIGAFF
TRBV19,TRBJ2-1,.,.,TGTGCCAGTAGTATAGACCCACACGGGGCCAATGAGCAGTTCTTC,CASSIDPHGANEQFF
TRBV6-2/TRBV6-3,TRBJ2-7,many,.,TGTGCCAGCTACCCTTGGAGCTCCTACGAGCAGTACTTC,CASYPWSSYEQYF
TRBV12-3/TRBV12-4,TRBJ1-1,few,.,TGTGCCAGCAGTTCTGATGAACAGACTGAAGCTTTCTTT,CASSSDEQTEAFF
TRBV28,TRBJ2-1,many,TRBD2,TGTGCCAGCAGTGCTAGAAGGACTAGCGGGAGCAATGAGCAGTTCTTC,CASSARRTSGSNEQFF
TRBV15,TRBJ1-2,many,TRBD1,TGTGCCACCAGCAGGCCGGGACAGGGACCCAATGGCTACACCTTC,CATSRPGQGPNGYTF
TRBV2,TRBJ1-1,few,.,TGTGCCAGCAGGGCGGGAGGGGTACTAACTGAAGCTTTCTTT,CASRAGGVLTEAFF